This TCR beta chain was found in a study of cytomegalovirus exposure and HLA in healthy donors. Whole-study results and caveats: A later analysis linked a missense variant in DCLRE1C to the trimming of TCR beta V and J genes. Across donors, most TCRs were seen rarely, yet some public ones were widespread. Data from an earlier analysis indicated that most TCR beta V segments were productive either about 90% or about 30% of the time.

The PCR used 60 Vbeta and 13 Jbeta primers. Clones were read by immunoSEQ multiplex PCR, and TCRdb kept only the in-frame ones, dropping some. This sample has around 150,000 clones, with 55% to 75% found just once. The V gene lost 7 bases and the J gene lost 8 bases, with 14 bases spanning the gap. Germline-derived CDR1 and CDR2 are SGHVS and FQNEAQ. CDR3 length: 12 residues. This clone has more than one count but fewer than ten. The antigen remains unidentified. Sequences were obtained from PBMCs. V gene TRBV7-8 combines with J gene TRBJ1-2, with TRBD1 as a possible D gene (5 bases). The clonotype originates from a woman aged 55-69 years in good health and CMV-seropositive. The CDR3 region has the DNA TGTGCCAGCACCCCGGGCAGGGAAGGCTACACCTTC. It codes for CASTPGREGYTF. Filled out from reference TRBV7-8 and TRBJ1-2, the complete variable domain reads GAGVSQSPRYKVAKRGQDVALRCDPISGHVSLFWYQQALGQGPEFLTYFQNEAQLDKSGLPSDRFFAERPEGSVSTLKIQRTQQEDSAVYLCASTPGREGYTFGSGTRLTVV.